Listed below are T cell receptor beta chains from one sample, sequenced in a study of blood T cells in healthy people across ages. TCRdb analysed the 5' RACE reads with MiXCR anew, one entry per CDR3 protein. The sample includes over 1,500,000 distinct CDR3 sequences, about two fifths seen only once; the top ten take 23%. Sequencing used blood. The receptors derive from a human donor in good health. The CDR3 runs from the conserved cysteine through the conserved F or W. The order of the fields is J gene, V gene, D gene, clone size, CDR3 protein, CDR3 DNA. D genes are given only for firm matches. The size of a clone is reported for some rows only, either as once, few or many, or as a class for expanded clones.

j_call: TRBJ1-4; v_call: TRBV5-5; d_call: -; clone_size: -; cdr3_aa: CASSLEGPSGTNEKLFF; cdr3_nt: TGTGCCAGCAGCTTGGAGGGCCCCTCGGGTACTAATGAAAAACTGTTTTTT
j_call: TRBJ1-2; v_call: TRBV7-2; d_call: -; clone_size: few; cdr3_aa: CASSSSLLVYGYTF; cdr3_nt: TGTGCCAGCAGCTCCTCCCTTTTAGTCTATGGCTACACCTTC
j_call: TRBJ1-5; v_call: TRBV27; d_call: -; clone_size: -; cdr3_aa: CASSLSAGRGNQPQHF; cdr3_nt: TGTGCCAGCAGTTTATCGGCTGGAAGGGGTAATCAGCCCCAGCATTTT
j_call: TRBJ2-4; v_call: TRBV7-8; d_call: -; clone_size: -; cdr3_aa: CASSFQAGQGEQYF; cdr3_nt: TGTGCCAGCAGCTTCCAGGCAGGGCAGGGAGAGCAGTACTTC
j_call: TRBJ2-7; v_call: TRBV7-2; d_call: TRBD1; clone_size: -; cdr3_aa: CASSYVQGAEIEQYF; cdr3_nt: TGTGCCAGCAGCTACGTACAGGGGGCTGAGATCGAGCAGTACTTC
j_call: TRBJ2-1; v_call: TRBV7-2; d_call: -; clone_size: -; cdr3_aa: CASTSSLVPYEQFF; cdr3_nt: TGTGCCAGCACCTCCTCTCTAGTCCCCTACGAGCAGTTCTTC
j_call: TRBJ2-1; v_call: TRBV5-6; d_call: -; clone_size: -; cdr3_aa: CASSLYRGGEFVNEQFF; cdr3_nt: TGTGCCAGCAGCTTATACCGTGGGGGAGAGTTTGTGAATGAGCAGTTCTTC
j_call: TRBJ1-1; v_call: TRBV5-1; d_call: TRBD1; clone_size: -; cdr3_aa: CASNSGTGGREAFF; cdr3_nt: TGCGCCAGCAACTCCGGGACAGGGGGCAGAGAAGCTTTCTTT
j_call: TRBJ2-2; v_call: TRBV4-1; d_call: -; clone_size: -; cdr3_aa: CATTSGIAFTGELFF; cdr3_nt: TGCGCCACCACAAGTGGGATAGCGTTTACCGGGGAGCTGTTTTTT
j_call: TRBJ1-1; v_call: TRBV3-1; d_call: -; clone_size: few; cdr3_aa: CASSSRVNTEAFF; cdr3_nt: TGTGCCAGCAGCTCCCGGGTGAACACTGAAGCTTTTTTT
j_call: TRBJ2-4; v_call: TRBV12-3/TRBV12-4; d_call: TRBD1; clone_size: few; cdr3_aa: CASSFGTGYWNIQYF; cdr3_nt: TGTGCCAGCAGTTTTGGGACAGGGTATTGGAACATTCAGTACTTC
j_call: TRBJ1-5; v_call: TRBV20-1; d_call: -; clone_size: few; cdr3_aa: CSARDQRGNSNQPQHF; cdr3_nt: TGCAGTGCTAGGGACCAGAGGGGGAATAGCAATCAGCCCCAGCATTTT
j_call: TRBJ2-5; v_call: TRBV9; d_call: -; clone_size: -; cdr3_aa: CASSLPLRGGRDGETQYF; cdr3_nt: TGTGCCAGCAGCCTTCCCCTCAGAGGAGGACGCGATGGAGAGACCCAGTACTTC
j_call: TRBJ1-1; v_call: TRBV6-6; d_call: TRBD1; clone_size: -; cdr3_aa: CASSQQGHTGAFF; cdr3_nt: TGTGCCAGCAGTCAACAGGGGCACACTGGAGCTTTCTTT
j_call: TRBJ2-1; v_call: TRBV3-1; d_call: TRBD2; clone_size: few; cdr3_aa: CASSQDASGNNEQFF; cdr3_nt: TGTGCCAGCAGCCAAGATGCTAGCGGTAACAATGAGCAGTTCTTC
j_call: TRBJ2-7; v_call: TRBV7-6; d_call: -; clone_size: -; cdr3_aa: CASSLGGGDPSSYEQYF; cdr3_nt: TGTGCCAGCAGCTTAGGTGGGGGCGACCCCTCCTCCTACGAGCAGTACTTC
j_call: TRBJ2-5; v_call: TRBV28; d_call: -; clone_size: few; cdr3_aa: CASSNAGTSHETQYF; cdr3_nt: TGTGCCAGCAGTAACGCCGGGACTTCACATGAGACCCAGTACTTC
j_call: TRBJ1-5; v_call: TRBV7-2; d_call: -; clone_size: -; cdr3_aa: CASSLNRGTIWRNQPQHF; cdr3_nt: TGTGCCAGCAGCTTAAATAGGGGGACAATCTGGCGCAATCAGCCCCAGCATTTT
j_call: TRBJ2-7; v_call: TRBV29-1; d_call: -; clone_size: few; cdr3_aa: CSVEDEGDYEQYF; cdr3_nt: TGCAGCGTTGAAGACGAAGGGGATTACGAGCAGTACTTC
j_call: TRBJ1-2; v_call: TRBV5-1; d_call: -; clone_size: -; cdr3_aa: CASSLTGQPNYGYTF; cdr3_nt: TGCGCCAGCAGCTTGACGGGACAACCTAACTATGGCTACACCTTC